This entry lists 3 T cell receptor beta chains sequenced from one sample in a study of T cell clones after liver transplantation. This table comes from immunoSEQ multiplex PCR, and its TCRdb copy is limited to in-frame clones, with some not included. The sample holds approximately 71,000 clones, around 93% seen once. Sample: CD4+ T cells from blood, taken about 26 months after liver transplant. The receptors were sampled from a human patient who received a liver transplant. Some T cells may originate from the graft donor.

This chain connects TRBV7-2 to TRBJ2-3; a possible D gene is TRBD1 (7 bases). The germline V and J ends were trimmed by 4 bases and 7 bases, with 12 bases remaining between them. The germline V gene encodes CDR1 SGHTA and CDR2 FQGNSA. The CDR3 totals 13 residues. CDR3 protein: CASSSSGGNTQYF. For the CDR3, the DNA is TGTGCCAGCAGCTCCTCAGGGGGGAATACGCAGTATTTT.

The DNA of the CDR3 is TGTGCCAGCAGCCTAGACGCCGGGACTAGCATCAATGAGCAGTTCTTC. Translated, it gives CASSLDAGTSINEQFF. The chain joins TRBV5-6 to TRBJ2-1; 9 bases map to TRBD2. V lost 4 bases to trimming and J lost 6 bases; unmatched junction nucleotides: 11. CDR1 is SGHDT, CDR2 YYEEEE, per germline. This CDR3 spans 16 amino acids.

This chain links TRBV7-2 with TRBJ2-5, with unresolved D. Trimming pared 2 bases from V and 3 bases from J, leaving 10 bases between. The CDR3 runs 14 residues. The germline gives CDR1 SGHTA, CDR2 FQGNSA. DNA of the CDR3: TGTGCCAGCAGCTTACTGACTCGAAAAGAGACCCAGTACTTC. It yields the protein CASSLLTRKETQYF.